This T cell receptor beta chain stems from a study of spatial heterogeneity in lung cancer (dated 2019 in TCRdb). General notes on the study: Beta-chain transcripts were consistently detected in greater numbers than alpha-chain transcripts, which likely reflects a higher abundance of beta-chain transcripts. TCR repertoire features were related to nonsynonymous mutation counts determined by whole-exome sequencing of tumor tissue. In the raw uncorrected reads, each unique combination of TCR and UMI appeared on average more than ten times. TCR alpha and beta repertoires were quantitatively compared across multiple tumor regions, matched nontumor lung and blood in non-small cell lung cancer. Both alpha and beta chains were TCR-sequenced in samples taken at surgery, namely 220 tumor regions, around 70 matched nontumor lung samples and 50 to 60 PBMC samples.

Inclusive of the bounding cysteine and phenylalanine, the CDR3 is 14 residues long. Only the CDR3 DNA stays, 42 bases, in frame from base 1. CDR1 SGDLS and CDR2 YYNGEE were looked up in the germline V gene. The germline ends are 14 bases apart after V is trimmed by 4 bases and J by 3 bases. Read against the paper, the sample's time point label means: sample taken at primary tumor resection. For TCR sequencing, whole RNA was extracted from tumor and nontumor lung tissue, or from cryopreserved PBMC samples, and no cell sorting was done. Samples were obtained from 72 patients with early-stage, untreated non-small cell lung cancer from the lung TRACERx cohort. Patients were selected for TCR sequencing only if sufficient RNA was available from at least two tumor regions. Before being selected, tumor and adjacent nontumor lung specimens were reviewed by a lung pathologist. Broad study findings and their caveats: Confirming at a functional level the hypothesis that regional TCRs recognize regional mutations was considered to require additional single-cell paired TCR alpha and beta sequencing.

Library preparation employed 5' RACE. Sequencer: NextSeq 500. In the TCR library protocol, a unique molecular identifier was attached to each TCR cDNA molecule so that PCR and sequencing errors could be corrected. The authors processed their data as follows. Decombinator tools were used for TCR identification, UMI-based error correction and CDR3 extraction. Expanded TCRs were defined as those above a frequency of 2 per 1,000, corresponding to the top 1% of the tumor frequency distribution. Renyi diversity was computed with the R vegan package after each repertoire had been subsampled 100 times to 5,000 TCRs. CDR3 similarity networks were constructed using string-kernel similarity of amino acid triplets, with links drawn between CDR3s whose pairwise similarity was above 0.82. Using fastp at Q25 and MiXCR, TCRdb reprocessed the public reads and kept productive beta chains. Here each entry gathers all rows of one CDR3 protein and keeps the most common genes and DNA. What appears here as the V and J calls and clone size reflects TCRdb's work, not the paper's. The sample table contains approximately 1,900 distinct CDR3 sequences; only one count was recorded for over 7.5% of them. Of the sample, 20% to 25% falls within the top ten clones.

This clonotype qualifies as medium-sized (0.01 to 0.1%). Its antigen remains unidentified. Base qualities are not provided; no much larger clone lies one nucleotide away. Source: normal lung tissue next to the tumor, taken at surgery. The chain was built from TRBV9 and TRBJ2-7; matching of 6 bases hints at TRBD1 as the D gene. The sequence derives from a male donor with early-stage non-small cell lung cancer. The encoded CDR3 is CASSPPGHHYEQYF. The DNA is TGTGCCAGCAGCCCCCCGGGACACCACTACGAGCAGTACTTC.